Only a few counts were recorded for the clone carrying this T cell receptor beta chain. Its cognate antigen is unknown. The template was genomic DNA from peripheral blood, not RNA. TRB rearrangements spanning V, D and J were amplified using mixed TRB-A/B primers. TCRdb fed the multiplex PCR reads into MiXCR, producing one record per CDR3 protein. The table has fewer than 20,000 distinct CDR3 sequences, 45% to 55% seen once; the top ten hold about 10%. Germline assignment: CDR1 MNHNY and CDR2 SVGAGI (reference sequence). Trimming left V 8 bases short and J 2 bases short, with 4 bases between. This CDR3 has 11 residues. These data originate in a study of T cell repertoires in aging, cancer and after chemotherapy. The overall study: Donors were grouped into six age bands spanning 30 or younger through 70 or older. The full dataset contained several million TCR reads. Study results and caveats: Compared with age-matched healthy donors, untreated hematological or solid cancer patients showed higher blood TCR clonality.

The chain uses TRBV6-6 and TRBJ1-3; no reliable D call. The sequence derives from a human donor in good health. The sequencing sample was made of blood. The CDR3 DNA reads TGTGCCAGCGCTACTGGAAACACCATATATTTT. Amino acid sequence: CASATGNTIYF.